Each of the 12 T cell receptor beta chains below was sequenced from the same sample in a study of blood T cell repertoires in COVID-19. The assay was immunoSEQ multiplex PCR, and TCRdb's table has in-frame clones only and misses some. The sample includes 13,000 to 15,000 clones, around 85% of them seen just once. The sample taken for sequencing was peripheral blood. These receptor sequences come from a human donor in a cohort sampled during active COVID-19.

The chain carries TRBV5-6 and TRBJ1-4; a weak D match, TRBD1 (5 bases). CDR3 size: 15 residues. Trimming cost V 3 bases and J 4 bases, with 13 bases left between them. From germline, CDR1 is SGHDT and CDR2 YYEEEE. The CDR3 loop reads CASSSPTEVNEKLFF. Written as DNA, the CDR3 is TGTGCCAGCAGCTCCCCGACAGAAGTTAATGAAAAACTGTTTTTT.

V gene TRBV21-1 combines with J gene TRBJ2-5; TRBD2 reflects the table's D call only, with no check against the DNA. TRBV21-1 is a known pseudogene. The CDR3 has 16 residues. CDR3 sequence reads: CASSKSWRGGRETQYF. CDR3 DNA: TGTGCCAGCAGCAAAAGCTGGCGGGGGGGCCGAGAGACCCAGTACTTC.

The chain combines TRBV7-9 with TRBJ1-2; TRBD1 aligns across 7 bases. This CDR3 has 14 residues. The junction had 6 bases not matched to a gene; V was cut back by 5 bases and J by 3 bases. CDR1 SEHNR and CDR2 FQNEAQ come from the germline V gene (reference sequence). The CDR3 here is CASSRGTAHYGYTF. As DNA, the CDR3 is TGTGCCAGCAGCCGCGGGACAGCTCACTATGGCTACACCTTC.

This chain connects TRBV4-1 to TRBJ1-6, with 7 bases lining up with TRBD1. V lost 6 bases, J lost 6 bases, and 8 bases stayed unmatched. Looked up from germline, CDR1 is MGHRA and CDR2 is YSYEKL. This CDR3 contains 15 residues. The CDR3 is CASRDRAGGNSPLHF. CDR3 in DNA: TGCGCCAGCAGAGACAGGGCCGGCGGTAATTCACCCCTCCACTTT.

This chain joins TRBV5-5 and TRBJ2-3; 8 bases match TRBD2. The germline V gene has CDR1 SGHKS and CDR2 YYEKEE (reference sequence). V dropped 4 bases and J dropped 0; count of bases not matched to a gene: 4. This CDR3 contains 15 residues. For the CDR3, the DNA is TGTGCCAGCAGCCGGGAGGGGGGTAGCACAGATACGCAGTATTTT. It specifies CASSREGGSTDTQYF.

The chain employs TRBV6-6 and TRBJ1-2; tentative D call: TRBD1 (5 bases). Trimming cost V 10 bases and J 8 bases, with 14 bases left between them. The germline V gene has CDR1 MNHNY and CDR2 SVGAGI (reference sequence). CDR3 size: 11 residues. The CDR3 coding sequence is TGTGCCACCCTGCGGGGGTCGGGCTACACCTTC. Amino acids: CATLRGSGYTF.

The rearrangement joins TRBV6-4 to TRBJ2-1; D unclear. This CDR3 is built from 14 residues. The V end lost 6 bases, the J end lost 1 base, and 10 bases lay between the germline ends. The germline V gene has CDR1 MRHNA and CDR2 SNTAGT. The CDR3 is CASSEDMSYNEQFF. CDR3 DNA: TGTGCCAGCAGCGAAGACATGTCCTACAATGAGCAGTTCTTC.

The rearrangement uses TRBV30 and TRBJ2-7; 12 bases agree with TRBD1. The CDR3 covers 13 residues. Germline values: CDR1 GTSNPN, CDR2 SVGIG (reference sequence). The V segment lost 3 bases and the J segment 5 bases; nucleotides outside the gene matches: 2. The CDR3 DNA reads TGTGCCTGGAGAGGGACAGGGGGCAACGAGCAGTACTTC. Translating gives CAWRGTGGNEQYF.

The chain couples TRBV5-1 to TRBJ2-1, with D hard to call. CDR3 length: 13 amino acids. Trimming cost V 2 bases and J 5 bases, with 8 bases left between them. In germline, CDR1 is SGHRS, CDR2 YFSETQ. CDR3 sequence: CASSLGDNNEQFF. CDR3 nucleotide sequence: TGCGCCAGCAGCTTAGGAGATAACAATGAGCAGTTCTTC.

This sequence joins TRBV5-6 and TRBJ1-5; no clear D gene. V lost 3 bases, J lost 0 bases, and 7 bases lay in between. CDR1 is SGHDT and CDR2 is YYEEEE in the germline V gene. The CDR3 spans 14 residues. CDR3 in amino acids: CASSSLYSNQPQHF. The CDR3 DNA is TGTGCCAGCAGCTCCCTTTATAGCAATCAGCCCCAGCATTTT.

The V and J genes are TRBV11-2 and TRBJ2-7; possible D gene TRBD1, 5 bases. This CDR3 comprises 17 residues. The ends were cut back, 0 bases at V and 0 bases at J, with 15 bases in the middle. CDR1 and CDR2 (germline): SGHAT, FQNNGV. The CDR3: CASSLEPRQWSSYEQYF. The CDR3 DNA sequence: TGTGCCAGCAGCTTAGAACCCAGACAGTGGAGCTCCTACGAGCAGTACTTC.

V is TRBV7-2 and J is TRBJ1-6; D gene ambiguous. Germline-derived CDR1 and CDR2 are SGHTA and FQGNSA. Trimming shortened V by 2 bases and J by 10 bases, and 24 bases separated the two germline ends. This CDR3 has 18 amino acids. The CDR3: CASSLFFAGSAVRSPLHF. The CDR3 DNA reads as TGTGCCAGCAGCTTATTTTTCGCGGGTTCGGCAGTCCGCTCACCCCTCCACTTT.